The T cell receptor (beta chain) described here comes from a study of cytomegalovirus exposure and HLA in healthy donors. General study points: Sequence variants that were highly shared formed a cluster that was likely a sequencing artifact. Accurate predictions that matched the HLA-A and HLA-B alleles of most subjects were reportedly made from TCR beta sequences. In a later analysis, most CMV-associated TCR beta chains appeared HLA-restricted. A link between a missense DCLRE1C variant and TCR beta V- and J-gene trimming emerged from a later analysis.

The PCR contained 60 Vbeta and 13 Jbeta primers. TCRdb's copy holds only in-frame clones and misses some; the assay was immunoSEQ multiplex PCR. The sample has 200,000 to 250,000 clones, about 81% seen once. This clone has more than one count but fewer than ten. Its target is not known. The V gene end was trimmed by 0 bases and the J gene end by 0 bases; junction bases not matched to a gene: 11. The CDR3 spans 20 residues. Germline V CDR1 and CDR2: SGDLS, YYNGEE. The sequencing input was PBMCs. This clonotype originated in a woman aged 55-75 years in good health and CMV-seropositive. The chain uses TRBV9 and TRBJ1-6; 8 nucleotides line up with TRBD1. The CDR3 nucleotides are TGTGCCAGCAGCGTAGATTCAGGGGGCTATCTGAGCTCCTATAATTCACCCCTCCACTTT. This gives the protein CASSVDSGGYLSSYNSPLHF. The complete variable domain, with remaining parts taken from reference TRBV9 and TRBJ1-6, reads DSGVTQTPKHLITATGQRVTLRCSPRSGDLSVYWYQQSLDQGLQFLIQYYNGEERAKGNILERFSAQQFPDLHSELNLSSLELGDSALYFCASSVDSGGYLSSYNSPLHFGNGTRLTVT.